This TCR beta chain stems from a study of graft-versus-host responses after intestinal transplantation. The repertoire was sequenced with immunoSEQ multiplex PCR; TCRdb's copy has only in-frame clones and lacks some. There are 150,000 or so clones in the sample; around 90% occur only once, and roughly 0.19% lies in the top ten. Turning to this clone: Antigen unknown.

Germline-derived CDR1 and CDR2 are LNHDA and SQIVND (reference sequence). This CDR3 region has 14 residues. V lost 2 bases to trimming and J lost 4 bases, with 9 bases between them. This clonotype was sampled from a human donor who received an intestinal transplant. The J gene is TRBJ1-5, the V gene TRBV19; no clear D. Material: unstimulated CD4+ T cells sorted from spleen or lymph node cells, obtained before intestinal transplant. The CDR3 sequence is CASSIQVGNQPQHF. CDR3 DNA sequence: TGTGCCAGTAGTATACAGGTAGGGAATCAGCCCCAGCATTTT.